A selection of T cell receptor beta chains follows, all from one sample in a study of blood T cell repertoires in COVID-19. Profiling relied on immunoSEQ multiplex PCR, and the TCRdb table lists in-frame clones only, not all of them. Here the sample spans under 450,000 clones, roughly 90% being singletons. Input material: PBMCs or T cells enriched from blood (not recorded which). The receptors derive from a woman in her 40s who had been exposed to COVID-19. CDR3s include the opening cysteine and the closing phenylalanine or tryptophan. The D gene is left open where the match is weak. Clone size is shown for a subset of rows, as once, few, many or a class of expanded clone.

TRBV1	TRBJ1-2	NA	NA	CTSSQARRQNYYGYTF	TGCACCAGCAGCCAAGCCAGGAGGCAGAACTACTATGGCTACACCTTC
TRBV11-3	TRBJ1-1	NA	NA	CASSPNGTPNTEAFF	TGTGCCAGCAGCCCTAACGGGACTCCGAACACTGAAGCTTTCTTT
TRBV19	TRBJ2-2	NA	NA	CASVAPPTDHNTGELFF	TGTGCCAGTGTGGCCCCACCTACAGACCATAACACCGGGGAGCTGTTTTTT
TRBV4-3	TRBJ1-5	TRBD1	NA	CASSQEAGGGQPQHF	TGCGCCAGCAGCCAAGAGGCAGGGGGCGGTCAGCCCCAGCATTTT
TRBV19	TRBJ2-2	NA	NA	CASSWPVTNTGELFF	TGTGCCAGTAGTTGGCCTGTGACGAACACCGGGGAGCTGTTTTTT
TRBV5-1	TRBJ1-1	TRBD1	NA	CASSPIVGQGRVRTEAFF	TGCGCCAGCAGCCCAATTGTGGGACAGGGGCGAGTAAGGACTGAAGCTTTCTTT
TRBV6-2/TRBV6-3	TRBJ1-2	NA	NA	CASSYSRTRGYTF	TGTGCCAGCAGTTACTCACGGACACGGGGCTACACCTTC
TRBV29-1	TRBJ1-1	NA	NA	CSVGSGTEAFF	TGCAGCGTTGGGTCGGGCACTGAAGCTTTCTTT
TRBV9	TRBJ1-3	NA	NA	CASSTLGQTSGNTIYF	TGTGCCAGCAGCACCCTCGGACAAACCTCTGGAAACACCATATATTTT
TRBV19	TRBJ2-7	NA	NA	CASRPTQDSYEQYF	TGTGCCAGTAGGCCCACCCAGGACAGCTACGAGCAGTACTTC
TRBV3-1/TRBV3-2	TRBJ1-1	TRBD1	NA	CASSQQGATEAFF	TGTGCCAGCAGCCAACAGGGGGCCACTGAAGCTTTCTTT
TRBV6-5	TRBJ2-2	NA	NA	CASTDRNTGELFF	TGTGCCTCTACGGACAGAAACACCGGGGAGCTGTTTTTT
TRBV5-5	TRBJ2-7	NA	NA	CASSLAHLSYEQYF	TGTGCCAGCAGCTTGGCCCACCTAAGCTACGAGCAGTACTTC
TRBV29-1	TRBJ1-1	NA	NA	CSVEGLPFPGAFF	TGCAGCGTTGAAGGTCTACCATTCCCAGGGGCTTTCTTT
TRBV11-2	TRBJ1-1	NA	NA	CASSLGGLPEAFF	TGTGCCAGCAGCTTAGGCGGGTTGCCTGAAGCTTTCTTT
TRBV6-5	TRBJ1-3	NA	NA	CASRDTGGGNTIYF	TGTGCCAGCAGGGATACGGGGGGTGGAAACACCATATATTTT
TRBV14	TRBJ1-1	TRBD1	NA	CASSRTGITEAFF	TGTGCCAGCAGCCGGACAGGGATCACTGAAGCTTTCTTT
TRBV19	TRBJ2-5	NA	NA	CASSMRLGGRSETQYF	TGTGCCAGTAGTATGAGATTAGGAGGGAGAAGCGAGACCCAGTACTTC
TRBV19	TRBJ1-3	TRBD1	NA	CASSPRQGAISGNTIYF	TGTGCCAGTAGTCCGAGACAGGGGGCGATCTCTGGAAACACCATATATTTT
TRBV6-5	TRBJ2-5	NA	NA	CASTLEKTQYF	TGTGCCAGCACCCTAGAGAAGACCCAGTACTTC
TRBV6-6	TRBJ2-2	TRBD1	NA	CASSRQGSTTGELFF	TGTGCCAGCAGTCGACAGGGGTCAACAACCGGGGAGCTGTTTTTT
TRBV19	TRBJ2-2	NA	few	CASSKRSGELFF	TGTGCCAGTAGTAAGAGATCCGGGGAGCTGTTTTTT
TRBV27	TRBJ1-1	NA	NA	CASSPSPVGTEAFF	TGTGCCAGCAGTCCGTCGCCGGTCGGCACTGAAGCTTTCTTT
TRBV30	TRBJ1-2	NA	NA	CAWSPTVPIYGYTF	TGTGCCTGGAGTCCGACAGTTCCTATCTATGGCTACACCTTC
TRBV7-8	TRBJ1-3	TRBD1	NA	CASSSQDRPSSGNTIYF	TGTGCCAGCAGCTCGCAGGACAGGCCAAGCTCTGGAAACACCATATATTTT
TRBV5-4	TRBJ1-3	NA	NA	CASSKSTETRNTIYF	TGTGCCAGCAGCAAGTCGACAGAGACCCGAAACACCATATATTTT
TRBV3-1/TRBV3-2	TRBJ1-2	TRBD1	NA	CASSPSLQGIYGYTF	TGTGCCAGCAGCCCGTCCCTACAGGGGATCTATGGCTACACCTTC
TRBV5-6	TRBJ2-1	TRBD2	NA	CASSLRTSGGPVEQFF	TGTGCCAGCAGCTTACGGACTAGCGGGGGACCGGTTGAGCAGTTCTTC
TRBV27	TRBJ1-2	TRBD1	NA	CASSLGISRGSDYGYTF	TGTGCCAGCAGTTTAGGGATTAGCAGGGGGTCCGACTATGGCTACACCTTC
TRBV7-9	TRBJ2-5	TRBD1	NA	CASSRDDRGAETQYF	TGTGCCAGCAGCCGCGATGACAGGGGGGCAGAGACCCAGTACTTC
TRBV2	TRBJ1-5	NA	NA	CASSENNRARRQPQHF	TGTGCCAGCAGTGAAAACAACAGGGCAAGGAGGCAGCCCCAGCATTTT
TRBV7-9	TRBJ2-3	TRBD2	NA	CASSELAGADTQYF	TGTGCCAGCAGCGAACTAGCGGGGGCCGATACGCAGTATTTT
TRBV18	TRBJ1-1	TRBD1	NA	CASSPRSGQVGAFF	TGTGCCAGCTCACCACGGTCCGGACAGGTCGGAGCTTTCTTT
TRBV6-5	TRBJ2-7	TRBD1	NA	CASSLGQDSGEQYF	TGTGCCAGCAGTCTCGGACAGGATTCGGGGGAGCAGTACTTC
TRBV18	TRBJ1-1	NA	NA	CASSLPGSTEAFF	TGTGCCAGCTCACTCCCCGGGAGTACTGAAGCTTTCTTT
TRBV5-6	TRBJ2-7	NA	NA	CASSLGQSVSYEQYF	TGTGCCAGCAGCTTGGGACAGAGCGTCTCCTACGAGCAGTACTTC
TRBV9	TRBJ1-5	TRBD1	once	CASSAGQGASQPQHF	TGTGCCAGCAGCGCGGGACAGGGGGCGAGTCAGCCCCAGCATTTT
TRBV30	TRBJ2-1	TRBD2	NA	CAWSSGKQFF	TGTGCCTGGTCCAGCGGGAAGCAGTTCTTC
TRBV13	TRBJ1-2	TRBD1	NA	CASSIPNTGQGGGYTF	TGTGCCAGCAGCATACCCAATACTGGACAGGGGGGTGGCTACACCTTC
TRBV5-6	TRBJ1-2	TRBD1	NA	CASSPTGWDYGYTF	TGTGCCAGCAGCCCGACAGGGTGGGACTATGGCTACACCTTC
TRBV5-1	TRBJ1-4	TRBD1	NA	CASSQSGQGRWGEKLFF	TGCGCCAGCAGCCAGTCGGGACAGGGGCGTTGGGGCGAAAAACTGTTTTTT
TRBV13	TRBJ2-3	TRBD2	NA	CASSPGGFGADTQYF	TGTGCCAGCAGCCCGGGGGGGTTTGGTGCAGATACGCAGTATTTT
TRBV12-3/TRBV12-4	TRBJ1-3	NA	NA	CASSPTQGNTIYF	TGTGCCAGCAGTCCGACACAGGGAAACACCATATATTTT
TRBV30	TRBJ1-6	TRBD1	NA	CACSRRGLDNSPLHF	TGTGCCTGTTCACGTAGGGGGCTGGATAATTCACCCCTCCACTTT
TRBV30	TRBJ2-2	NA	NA	CAWSPEGGELFF	TGTGCCTGGAGCCCAGAGGGCGGGGAGCTGTTTTTT
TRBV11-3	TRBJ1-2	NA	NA	CASSLRGGYGYTF	TGTGCCAGCAGCTTACGGGGGGGCTATGGCTACACCTTC
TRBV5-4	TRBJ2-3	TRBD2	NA	CASSLQSRGVTDTQYF	TGTGCCAGCAGCTTGCAGTCGCGGGGGGTCACAGATACGCAGTATTTT
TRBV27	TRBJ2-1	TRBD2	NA	CASSSRTRLNNEQFF	TGTGCCAGCAGTTCACGGACTAGATTGAACAATGAGCAGTTCTTC
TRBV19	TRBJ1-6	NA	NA	CASSIGRGDDSPLHF	TGTGCCAGTAGTATAGGGCGGGGCGACGATTCACCCCTCCACTTT
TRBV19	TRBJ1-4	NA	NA	CASSITGFAANEKLFF	TGTGCCAGTAGTATAACAGGGTTCGCGGCTAATGAAAAACTGTTTTTT
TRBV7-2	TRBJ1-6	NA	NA	CASSLDTFNSPLHF	TGTGCCAGCAGCTTAGACACCTTTAATTCACCCCTCCACTTT
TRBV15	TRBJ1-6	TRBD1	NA	CATSREGGQGVGANSPLHF	TGTGCCACCAGCAGAGAAGGGGGACAGGGCGTTGGGGCAAATTCACCCCTCCACTTT
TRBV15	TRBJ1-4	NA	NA	CATSGRGGAGNEKLFF	TGTGCCACCAGCGGTCGAGGGGGGGCGGGGAATGAAAAACTGTTTTTT
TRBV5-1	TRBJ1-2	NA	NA	CASSMEGYGYTF	TGCGCCAGCAGTATGGAGGGCTATGGCTACACCTTC
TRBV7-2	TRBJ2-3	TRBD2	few	CASSNRLAGPDTQYF	TGTGCCAGCAGTAACCGACTAGCGGGACCAGATACGCAGTATTTT
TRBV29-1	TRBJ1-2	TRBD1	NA	CSVGQGNYGYTF	TGCAGCGTTGGACAGGGGAACTATGGCTACACCTTC
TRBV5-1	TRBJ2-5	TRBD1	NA	CASHEGQGAQETQYF	TGCGCCAGCCACGAGGGCCAGGGGGCCCAAGAGACCCAGTACTTC